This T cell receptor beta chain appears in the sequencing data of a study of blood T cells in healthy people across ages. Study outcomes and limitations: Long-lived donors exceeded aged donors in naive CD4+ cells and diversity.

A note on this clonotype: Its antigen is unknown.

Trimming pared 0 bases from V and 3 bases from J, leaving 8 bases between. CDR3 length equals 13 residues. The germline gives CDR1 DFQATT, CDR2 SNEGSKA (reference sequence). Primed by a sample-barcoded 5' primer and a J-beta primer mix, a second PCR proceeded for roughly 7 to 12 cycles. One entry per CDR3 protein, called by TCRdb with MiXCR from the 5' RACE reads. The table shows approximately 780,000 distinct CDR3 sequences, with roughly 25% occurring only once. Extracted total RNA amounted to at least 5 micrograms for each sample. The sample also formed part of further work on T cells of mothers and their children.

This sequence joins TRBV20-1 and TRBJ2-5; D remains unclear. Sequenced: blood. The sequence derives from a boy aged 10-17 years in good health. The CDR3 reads CSAREPGKETQYF. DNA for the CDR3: TGCAGTGCTAGAGAACCAGGCAAAGAGACCCAGTACTTC.